The sequence of this TCR beta chain was determined in a study of chemoradiotherapy in HPV16-positive cancers. Study summary: Candidate HPV-specific T-cell clones and common TCR motifs came from functional assays in a couple of HPV16-positive patients.

With 1 base removed from V and 3 bases from J, the gap between germline ends came to 11 bases. The CDR3 loop spans 15 amino acids. CDR1 is SGHVS and CDR2 is FQNEAQ in the germline V gene. Produced via immunoSEQ multiplex PCR; TCRdb's table is partial and in-frame only. The table shows some 290 clones, with around 90% occurring only once. The TCR comes from a human donor with HPV-associated anogenital cancer. This specimen consisted of tumor tissue, obtained from a patient who underwent chemoradiotherapy. This chain joins TRBV7-8 and TRBJ2-3; TRBD2 is a possible D gene (7 bases). The CDR3 loop reads CASSLVRGATDTQYF. The CDR3 DNA reads as TGTGCCAGCAGCTTAGTCCGGGGGGCTACAGATACGCAGTATTTT. The variable domain in full, completed from reference TRBV7-8 and TRBJ2-3, reads GAGVSQSPRYKVAKRGQDVALRCDPISGHVSLFWYQQALGQGPEFLTYFQNEAQLDKSGLPSDRFFAERPEGSVSTLKIQRTQQEDSAVYLCASSLVRGATDTQYFGPGTRLTVL.